What follows are 6 T cell receptor beta chains derived from one specimen sequenced in a study of radiation and T cells in renal cell carcinoma. TCRdb's copy holds only in-frame clones and misses some; the assay was immunoSEQ multiplex PCR. The repertoire consists of roughly 100,000 clones, with 70% to 85% occurring once and the leading ten covering 6% to 9%. Documented time point: blood 4 weeks post-SBRT, at nephrectomy. Treatment: 15 Gy SBRT to primary tumor, nephrectomy 4 weeks later. The sequenced sample was blood, obtained from a patient whose treatment included radiotherapy and nephrectomy. The source of these receptors is a man between 60 and 75 years old with renal cell carcinoma.

The chain has TRBV19 and TRBJ2-7, with 14 bases lining up with TRBD2. Germline loops: CDR1 LNHDA, CDR2 SQIVND (reference sequence). The J segment lost 3 bases and the V segment lost 3 bases, leaving 1 base of the junction unmatched. The CDR3 runs to 15 residues. The CDR3: CASSIGTSGSYEQYF. In DNA form, the CDR3 reads TGTGCCAGTAGTATTGGGACTAGCGGGAGCTACGAGCAGTACTTC.

This clone has more than one count but fewer than ten. This sequence joins TRBV10-1 and TRBJ2-1; D is perhaps TRBD2 (6 bases). Germline-derived CDR1 and CDR2 are WNHNN and SYGVQD (reference sequence). Trimming left V 3 bases short and J 6 bases short, with 12 bases between. This CDR3 spans 14 amino acids. CDR3 in DNA: TGCGCCAGCAGTGACCCCGTGGGGGGCAATGAGCAGTTCTTC. Translation: CASSDPVGGNEQFF.

This clone came up once. J is TRBJ1-2 and V is TRBV6-5, with 8 bases matching TRBD1. There are 13 residues in the CDR3. Germline V gene lookup returns CDR1 MNHEY and CDR2 SVGAGI. The V gene end was trimmed by 5 bases and the J gene end by 8 bases; junction bases not matched to a gene: 7. CDR3 DNA: TGTGCCAGCAGTCGGACAGGGAGAGGCGGCTACACCTTC. It translates to CASSRTGRGGYTF.

The chain employs TRBV30 and TRBJ2-5; D may match TRBD1 or TRBD2 (5 bases each). CDR1 is GTSNPN, CDR2 SVGIG, per germline (reference sequence). V lost 2 bases and J 1 base, leaving 8 bases between the germline ends. CDR3 length: 13 residues. The CDR3: CAWSTGTQETQYF. The DNA for the CDR3 is TGTGCCTGGAGTACCGGGACCCAAGAGACCCAGTACTTC.

The genes are TRBV29-1 and TRBJ2-1; D may match TRBD1 or TRBD2 (6 bases each). V was trimmed by 0 bases and J by 7 bases, leaving 13 bases between them. Germline values: CDR1 SQVTM, CDR2 ANQGSEA. The CDR3 consists of 14 residues. CDR3 DNA sequence: TGCAGCGTTGAAGATTACAGGGACTCAAATGAGCAGTTCTTC. It is translated as CSVEDYRDSNEQFF.

The rearrangement uses TRBV13 and TRBJ2-7; possible D gene TRBD1, 6 bases. In germline, CDR1 is PRHDT, CDR2 FYEKMQ (reference sequence). The CDR3 length is 13 residues. The V gene lost 3 bases and the J gene lost 2 bases, with 8 bases spanning the gap. The CDR3 here is CASSLGAAYEQYF. DNA for the CDR3: TGTGCCAGCAGCTTGGGGGCTGCCTACGAGCAGTACTTC.